Here is one T cell receptor (beta chain) with its context. Multiplex PCR with BIOMED2 TRB-A/B primer pools amplified TRB rearrangements. TCRdb reprocessed the multiplex PCR reads with MiXCR, giving one entry per CDR3 protein. This sample yields roughly 13,000 distinct CDR3 sequences, of which roughly 30% are seen a single time; approximately 6.2% belongs to the top ten. From blood, about 220-500 ng of genomic DNA served as TRB template. The sample originates from a study of T and B cells in COVID-19 patients. The specimen was blood. The receptor comes from a human donor who had recovered from COVID-19.

CDR3 amino acids: CSARAGTSGTDTQYF. The CDR3 bases are TGCAGTGCTAGAGCCGGGACTAGCGGAACAGATACGCAGTATTTT. The genes are TRBV20-1 and TRBJ2-3; 11 nucleotides match TRBD2. CDR1 is DFQATT and CDR2 is SNEGSKA in the germline V gene (reference sequence). There are 15 residues in the CDR3. Losses at the gene ends were 1 base for V and 3 bases for J; bases not matched to a gene: 3.